This paragraph reports one TCR beta chain. The CDR3 has 13 amino acids. Germline CDR1 KGHSH, CDR2 LQKENI. V lost 8 bases to trimming and J lost 6 bases, with 15 bases between them. The template was genomic DNA from peripheral blood, not RNA. The entry originates in a study of T cell repertoires in aging, cancer and after chemotherapy. A mixed TRB-A/B primer pool amplified rearranged TRB by multiplex touch-down PCR. Via MiXCR, TCRdb re-called the multiplex PCR reads, giving one row per CDR3 protein. Here the sample spans 2,700 or so distinct CDR3 sequences, approximately 20% being singletons. The specimen sequenced was blood. The sequence derives from a human donor with a solid tumor. The chain recombines TRBV18 with TRBJ2-3; weak D call: TRBD2 (5 bases). This chain's CDR3 is CASAPGIDDTQYF. CDR3 bases: TGTGCCAGCGCTCCCGGGATCGACGATACGCAGTATTTT.